This TCR beta chain derives from a study of blood T cell repertoires in COVID-19. V was cut by 0 bases and J by 9 bases, with 6 bases left in between. From germline, CDR1 is MNHEY and CDR2 SVGAGI. CDR3 length: 13 residues. The method was immunoSEQ multiplex PCR; TCRdb's version includes in-frame clones alone and lacks a portion of them. Of around 360,000 clones in the sample, approximately 87% were seen once. This sequence originates from a man aged 35 to 55 in a cohort exposed to, infected with or recovered from COVID-19 (not recorded which). The sample comprised PBMCs or T cells enriched from blood (not recorded which). The rearrangement uses TRBV6-5 and TRBJ1-6; no definite D call. DNA of the CDR3: TGTGCCAGCAGTTACTCCGGGGTTTCACCCCTCCACTTT. This sequence encodes CASSYSGVSPLHF.